The present TCR beta chain was sequenced within a study of T cells after yellow fever vaccination. With respect to this clonotype: Its matching antigen is unknown.

General study results and limits: Few clonotypes appeared in both CD4 and CD8 compartments. Re-detected after boosting: most primary clones, around 97% of CD4 and 88% of CD8.

Trimming stripped 10 bases from V and 4 bases from J, with 13 bases between. Looked up from germline, CDR1 is ENHRY and CDR2 is SYGVKD. The CDR3 is 13 residues long. The TCR cDNA carried a universal primer site and UMIs from 5'RACE template switching. TCRdb recomputed calls from the 5' RACE reads with MiXCR, one row per CDR3 protein. This table holds 550,000 to 750,000 distinct CDR3 sequences, roughly 13% found once. The chain employs TRBV10-3 and TRBJ1-4; D is perhaps TRBD1 (5 bases). The source is a man under 40 who received the YFV17D yellow fever vaccine. Specimen: PBMCs, collected on the day of the yellow fever booster vaccination. Written as DNA, the CDR3 is TGTGCCACAGGGTTTGCGGGTAATGAAAAACTGTTTTTT. This gives the protein CATGFAGNEKLFF.